One sample yielded the 11 T cell receptor beta chains listed below, sequenced in a study of shared clonotypes between healthy human individuals (dated by TCRdb to about 2020). The library was built by means of the immunoSEQ multiplex PCR assay. In its TCRdb copy, this immuneACCESS table keeps in-frame sequences only and misses some clones. Where compared with another copy, unresolved V genes explain less than half of these, and the others have no known cause. The sample yields millions of clones; approximately 93% were counted once. The ten largest clones take up 0.39% of the sample. The sample taken for sequencing was naive CD4+ T cells from PBMCs. The meaning of the sample's cell subset or site label: CD45RA+ positively selected. The receptors come from a man aged 18-30 years in good health. Some clones in this sample may be carry-over from other donors' samples.

This clone is a singleton in its sample. The CDR3 nucleotides read TGTGCCAGCAGCTTAAGGGAGGGACGGGGCTACACCTTC. It yields the protein CASSLREGRGYTF. The V and J genes are TRBV7-8 and TRBJ1-2; tentative D call: TRBD1 (5 bases). Per the germline V gene, CDR1 is SGHVS and CDR2 is FQNEAQ. The CDR3 is 13 residues long. Trimming stripped 2 bases from V and 8 bases from J, with 12 bases between.

This sequence joins TRBV28 and TRBJ2-5, with D unresolved. The ends were cut back, 5 bases at V and 2 bases at J, with 12 bases in the middle. The CDR3 covers 14 residues. Germline lookup yields CDR1 MDHEN and CDR2 SYDVKM. This CDR3 is CASSHRANQETQYF. CDR3 bases: TGTGCCAGCAGTCATAGAGCCAATCAAGAGACCCAGTACTTC.

V and J are TRBV27 and TRBJ1-1, with D uncertain. The CDR3 extends over 13 amino acids. The germline V gene encodes CDR1 MNHEY and CDR2 SMNVEV (reference sequence). V was clipped by 0 bases and J by 3 bases, with 5 bases between them. CDR3 amino acids: CASSLSRHTEAFF. The CDR3 coding sequence is TGTGCCAGCAGTTTATCCCGACACACTGAAGCTTTCTTT.

This clone was recorded only once. V is TRBV6-1 and J is TRBJ2-3; 7 nucleotides agree with TRBD2. V shed 7 bases, J shed 1 base, and the junction held 8 bases outside the gene matches. CDR3 size: 15 residues. The germline CDR1 and CDR2 sequences are MNHNS and SASEGT. In DNA, the CDR3 is TGTGCCAGCACTATCCGGCTAGCGGGCACAGATACGCAGTATTTT. Translation gives CASTIRLAGTDTQYF.

V usage is TRBV6-4 and J usage is TRBJ2-2; D is possibly TRBD1 (5 bases). V gave up 4 bases and J gave up 4 bases, with 7 bases separating them. In germline, CDR1 is MRHNA, CDR2 SNTAGT. This CDR3 is 13 amino acids long. The CDR3 DNA follows: TGTGCCAGCAGTGGACAGTCCACCGGGGAGCTGTTTTTT. It translates to CASSGQSTGELFF.

The J gene is TRBJ1-2, the V gene TRBV19, with unresolved D. Trimming removed 1 base at V and 0 bases at J, with 3 bases between. CDR1 and CDR2 (germline): LNHDA, SQIVND (reference sequence). This CDR3 comprises 13 residues. CDR3 region: CASSIAANYGYTF. The CDR3 DNA follows: TGTGCCAGTAGTATAGCAGCTAACTATGGCTACACCTTC.

The chain has TRBV14 and TRBJ2-3; 14 bases match TRBD2. The CDR3 sequence is 17 residues long. Germline CDR1 and CDR2: SGHDN and FVKESK. With V trimmed by 4 bases and J by 2 bases, 5 bases remained unmatched. This CDR3 is CASSLGTSGSLTDTQYF. CDR3 in DNA: TGTGCCAGCAGCCTCGGGACTAGCGGGAGTCTCACAGATACGCAGTATTTT. The entire variable domain, with the rest obtained from reference TRBV14 and TRBJ2-3, is as follows: EAGVTQFPSHSVIEKGQTVTLRCDPISGHDNLYWYRRVMGKEIKFLLHFVKESKQDESGMPNNRFLAERTGGTYSTLKVQPAELEDSGVYFCASSLGTSGSLTDTQYFGPGTRLTVL.

This rearrangement joins TRBV28 to TRBJ2-5; no clear D gene. Germline CDR1 MDHEN, CDR2 SYDVKM. The CDR3 covers 12 residues. V was pared by 5 bases and J by 7 bases, with 11 bases between. CDR3 DNA: TGTGCCAGCAGTACTACAGTGAGGACCCAGTACTTC. Its translation: CASSTTVRTQYF.

The V gene is TRBV15, the J gene TRBJ1-1; no definite D call. The CDR3 spans 15 residues. Per germline, CDR1 LNHNV and CDR2 YYDKDF (reference sequence). The V and J ends lost 2 bases and 1 base respectively, with 11 bases between them. In DNA form, the CDR3 reads TGTGCCACCAGCAGATCCCGGACTGGGAACACTGAAGCTTTCTTT. Translating it yields CATSRSRTGNTEAFF.

The V gene is TRBV5-5, the J gene TRBJ1-1; tentatively, D is TRBD1 (5 bases). Germline values: CDR1 SGHKS, CDR2 YYEKEE (reference sequence). The length of the CDR3 is 17 residues. V was pared by 1 base and J by 0 bases, with 16 bases between. CDR3: CASSLFSGGAMNTEAFF. The CDR3 DNA sequence: TGTGCCAGCAGCTTGTTTTCCGGTGGGGCGATGAACACTGAAGCTTTCTTT.

This chain links TRBV28 with TRBJ1-1; D possibly corresponds to TRBD1 (6 bases). The germline CDR1 and CDR2 sequences are MDHEN and SYDVKM. Trimming left V 10 bases short and J 0 bases short, with 18 bases between. The CDR3 totals 15 residues. CDR3 protein: CATYRVPGVNTEAFF. CDR3 coding DNA: TGTGCCACCTACAGGGTTCCAGGTGTGAACACTGAAGCTTTCTTT.